This T cell receptor beta chain was identified in a study of cytomegalovirus exposure and HLA in healthy donors. Turning to this clone: Its antigen is not identified.

Findings and caveats of the study: When presence/absence was analysed, sequencing depth was taken to be roughly uniform across donors. A later analysis revealed that TCR association rates differed between HLA loci, peaking at DRB1 and bottoming out at HLA-C.

CDR3 length: 16 amino acids. The germline CDR1 and CDR2 sequences are MGHRA and YSYEKL. Germline trimming cut 3 bases from V and 2 bases from J; bases unmatched to any gene: 8. The PCR made use of 60 Vbeta and 13 Jbeta primers. Assay used: immunoSEQ multiplex PCR; TCRdb lists only in-frame clones, some missing. Counted here are about 190,000 clones, about 80% occurring once; the ten biggest clones make up roughly 2.1%. The sample was PBMCs. The chain couples TRBV4-1 to TRBJ2-7; TRBD1 aligns across 9 bases. The origin of this receptor is a woman under 30 in good health and CMV-seropositive. This chain's CDR3 is CASSHNMDRGTYEQYV. In DNA form, the CDR3 reads TGCGCCAGCAGCCATAACATGGACAGGGGCACCTACGAGCAGTACGTC.